One T cell receptor beta chain is described in this entry. The sample is drawn from a study of CD8+CD57+ T cells in acquired aplastic anemia. V was trimmed by 4 bases and J by 6 bases, leaving 15 bases between them. Germline V gene data show CDR1 as SNHLY and CDR2 as FYNNEI. The CDR3 contains 14 residues. Genomic DNA acted as the template from which TCR beta VDJ combination and CDR3 sequence profiling were carried out. TCRdb reanalysed the reads using MiXCR and keeps one entry per CDR3 protein. Among about 98,000 distinct CDR3 sequences, about 63% were seen once, and the ten largest hold approximately 65%. Patients who underwent sequencing had shown CD8+CD57+ cell expansion by flow cytometry. The enrolled patients all had severe acquired aplastic anemia.

The TCR sequence derives from a human donor with aplastic anemia. The chain recombines TRBV2 with TRBJ1-1; the D is unclear. The specimen sequenced was sorted CD4+, CD8+, or CD8+CD57+ T cells (not recorded which) from PBMCs. The CDR3, as DNA: TGTGCCAGCAGTGGACAATCCCCGGTAGCTGAAGCTTTCTTT. This gives the protein CASSGQSPVAEAFF.